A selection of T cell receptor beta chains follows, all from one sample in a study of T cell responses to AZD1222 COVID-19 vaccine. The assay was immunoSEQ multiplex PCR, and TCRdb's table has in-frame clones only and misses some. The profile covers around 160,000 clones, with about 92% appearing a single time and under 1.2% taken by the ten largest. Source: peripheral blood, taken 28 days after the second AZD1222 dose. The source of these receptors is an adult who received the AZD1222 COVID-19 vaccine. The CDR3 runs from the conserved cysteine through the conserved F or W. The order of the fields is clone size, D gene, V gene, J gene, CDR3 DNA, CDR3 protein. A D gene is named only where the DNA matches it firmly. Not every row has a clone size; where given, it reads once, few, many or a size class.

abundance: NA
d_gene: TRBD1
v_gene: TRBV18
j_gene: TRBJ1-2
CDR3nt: TGTGCCAGCTCACCGGCGGGGACAGGGGGGATATTCTATGGCTACACCTTC
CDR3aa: CASSPAGTGGIFYGYTF

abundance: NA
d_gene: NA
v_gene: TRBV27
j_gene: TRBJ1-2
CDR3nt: TGTGCCAGCGTCGACAGAAACTATGGCTACACCTTC
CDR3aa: CASVDRNYGYTF

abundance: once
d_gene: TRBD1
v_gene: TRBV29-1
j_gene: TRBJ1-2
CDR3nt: TGCAGCACAAGAATCCAGGGGGCAATACATGGCTACACCTTC
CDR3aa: CSTRIQGAIHGYTF

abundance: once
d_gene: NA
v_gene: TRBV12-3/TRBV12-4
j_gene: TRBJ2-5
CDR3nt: TGTGCCAGCAGTGCAACAGGGATTCAGACCCAGTACTTC
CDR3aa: CASSATGIQTQYF

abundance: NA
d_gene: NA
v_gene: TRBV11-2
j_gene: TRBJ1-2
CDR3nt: TGTGCCAGCAGCTTAGTTGGAGGGGGGACGAACGGCTACACCTTC
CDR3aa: CASSLVGGGTNGYTF

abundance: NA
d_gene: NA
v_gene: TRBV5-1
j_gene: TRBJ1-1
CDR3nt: TGCGCCAGCAGCTCACCAACTATTAGCGGGGGCACTGAAGCTTTCTTT
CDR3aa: CASSSPTISGGTEAFF

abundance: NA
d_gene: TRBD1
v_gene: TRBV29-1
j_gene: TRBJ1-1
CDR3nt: TGCAGCGTCACGGACAGGATTAACACTGAAGCTTTCTTT
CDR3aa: CSVTDRINTEAFF

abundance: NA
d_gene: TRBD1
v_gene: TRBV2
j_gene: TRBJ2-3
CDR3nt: TGTGCCAGCAGTGAACGAGGGGGCGTTTCAGATACGCAGTATTTT
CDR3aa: CASSERGGVSDTQYF

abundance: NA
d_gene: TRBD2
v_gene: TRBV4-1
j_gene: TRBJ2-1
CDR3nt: TGCGCCAGCAGCCCAAGAGTGGGGACTAGCGGAAACAATGAGCAGTTCTTC
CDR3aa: CASSPRVGTSGNNEQFF

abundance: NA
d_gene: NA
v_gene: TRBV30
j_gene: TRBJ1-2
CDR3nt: TGTGCCCGGCAACCCGGGGCCTTTAACTATGGCTACACCTTC
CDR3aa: CARQPGAFNYGYTF

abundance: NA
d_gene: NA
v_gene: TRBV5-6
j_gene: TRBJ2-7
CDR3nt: TGTGCCAGCAGCTCGGACATTCACTACGAGCAGTACTTC
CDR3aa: CASSSDIHYEQYF

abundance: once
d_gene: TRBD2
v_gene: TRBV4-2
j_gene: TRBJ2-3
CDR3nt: TGTGCCAGCAGCCAAGATTGGAGCGGGGGGACCACAGATACGCAGTATTTT
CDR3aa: CASSQDWSGGTTDTQYF

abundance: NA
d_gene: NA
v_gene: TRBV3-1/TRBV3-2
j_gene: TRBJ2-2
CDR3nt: TGTGCCAGCAGCCAAGATACAATAGGCTACTACACCGGGGAGCTGTTTTTT
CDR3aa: CASSQDTIGYYTGELFF

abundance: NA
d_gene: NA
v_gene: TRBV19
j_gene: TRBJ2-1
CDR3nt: TGTGCCAGTAGTATAGTCCCACAGGGTTTCAATGAGCAGTTCTTC
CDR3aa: CASSIVPQGFNEQFF

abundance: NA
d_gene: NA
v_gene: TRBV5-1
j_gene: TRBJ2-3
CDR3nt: TGCGCCAGCAGCACCTCGGCGGGATATACGCAGTATTTT
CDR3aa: CASSTSAGYTQYF

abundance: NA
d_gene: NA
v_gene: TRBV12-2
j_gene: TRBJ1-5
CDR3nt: TGTGCAAGTCGCTCCGGGGGGACAGCGAGGGATCAGCCCCAGCATTTT
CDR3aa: CASRSGGTARDQPQHF

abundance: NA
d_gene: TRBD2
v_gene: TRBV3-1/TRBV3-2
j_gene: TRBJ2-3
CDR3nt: TGTGCCAGCAGCCAAGGGACTAGCGACACAGATACGCAGTATTTT
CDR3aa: CASSQGTSDTDTQYF

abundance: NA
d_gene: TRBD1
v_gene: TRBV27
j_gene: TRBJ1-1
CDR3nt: TGTGCCAGCAGTTTTAGGGGGCCGACTACAACGGGGACTGAAGCTTTCTTT
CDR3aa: CASSFRGPTTTGTEAFF

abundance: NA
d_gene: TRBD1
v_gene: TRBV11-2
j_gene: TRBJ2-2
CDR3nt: TGTGCCAGCAGCTTCCAGGGGGCGGGAAACACCGGGGAGCTGTTTTTT
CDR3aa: CASSFQGAGNTGELFF

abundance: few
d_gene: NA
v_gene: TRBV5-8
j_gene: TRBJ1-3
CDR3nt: TGTGCCAGCAGCTTCTCCTATTCCTCTGGAAACACCATATATTTT
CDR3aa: CASSFSYSSGNTIYF

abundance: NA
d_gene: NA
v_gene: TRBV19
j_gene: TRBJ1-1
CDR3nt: TGTGCCAGTAGTGAGAGTATGAACACTGAAGCTTTCTTT
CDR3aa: CASSESMNTEAFF

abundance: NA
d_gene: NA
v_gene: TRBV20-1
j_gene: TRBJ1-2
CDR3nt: TGCAGTGCTAGTGACAGGAATTCGGGGGGCTACACCTTC
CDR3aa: CSASDRNSGGYTF

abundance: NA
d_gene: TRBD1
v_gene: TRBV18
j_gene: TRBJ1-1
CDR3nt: TGTGCCAGCTCACCTCCCCTTGACAGGGACACTGAAGCTTTCTTT
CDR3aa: CASSPPLDRDTEAFF

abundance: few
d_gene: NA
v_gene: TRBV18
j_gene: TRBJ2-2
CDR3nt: TGTGCCAGCTCACCACAACGGGTTAACACCGGGGAGCTGTTTTTT
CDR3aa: CASSPQRVNTGELFF

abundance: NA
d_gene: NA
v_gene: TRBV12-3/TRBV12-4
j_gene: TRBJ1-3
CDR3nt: TGTGCCAGCAGTTTGGAGGGAAACACCATATATTTT
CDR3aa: CASSLEGNTIYF

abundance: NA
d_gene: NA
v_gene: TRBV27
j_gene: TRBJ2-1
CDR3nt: TGTGCCAGCAGTTTATCTTGGGGCTACAATGAGCAGTTCTTC
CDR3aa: CASSLSWGYNEQFF

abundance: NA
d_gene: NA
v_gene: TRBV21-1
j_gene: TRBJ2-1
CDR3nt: TGTGCCAGCAGCAAAGTGCGGGGGGCCGCCAATGAGCAGTTCTTC
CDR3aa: CASSKVRGAANEQFF

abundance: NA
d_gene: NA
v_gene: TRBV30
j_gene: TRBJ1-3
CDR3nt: TGTGCCTGGAGGGGCCCCGGGCCGGGAAACACCATATATTTT
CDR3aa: CAWRGPGPGNTIYF

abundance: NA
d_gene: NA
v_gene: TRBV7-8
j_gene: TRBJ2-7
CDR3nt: TGTGCCAGCAGCTTATGGAGGGCCCCCTACGAGCAGTACTTC
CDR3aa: CASSLWRAPYEQYF

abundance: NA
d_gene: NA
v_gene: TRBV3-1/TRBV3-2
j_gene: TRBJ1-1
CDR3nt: TGTGCCAGCAGCCCTGGTCTGGACACTGAAGCTTTCTTT
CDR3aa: CASSPGLDTEAFF

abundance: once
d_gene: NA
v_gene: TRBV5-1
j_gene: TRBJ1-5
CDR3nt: TGCGCCAGCAGCGCTACAGGGCATAGCAATCAGCCCCAGCATTTT
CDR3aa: CASSATGHSNQPQHF

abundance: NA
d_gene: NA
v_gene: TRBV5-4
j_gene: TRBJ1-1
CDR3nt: TGTGCCAGCAGCCCCCAGGGTAAGAACACTGAAGCTTTCTTT
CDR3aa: CASSPQGKNTEAFF

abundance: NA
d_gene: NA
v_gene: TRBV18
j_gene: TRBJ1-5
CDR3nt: TGTGCCAGCTCACCACGGTTTATGGAGCCCCAGCATTTT
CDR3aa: CASSPRFMEPQHF

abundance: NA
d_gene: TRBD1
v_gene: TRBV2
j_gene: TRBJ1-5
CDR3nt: TGTGCCAGCAGTTACTCCTCCGGGACAGGGGTGAATCAGCCCCAGCATTTT
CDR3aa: CASSYSSGTGVNQPQHF

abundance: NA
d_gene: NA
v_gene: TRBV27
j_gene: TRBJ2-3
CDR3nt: TGTGCCAGCAGTTTGGGCCTAGCGACCACAGATACGCAGTATTTT
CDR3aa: CASSLGLATTDTQYF

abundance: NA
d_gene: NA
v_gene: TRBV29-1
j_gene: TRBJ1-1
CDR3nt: TGCAGCGTTGGAATGAACACTGAAGCTTTCTTT
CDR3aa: CSVGMNTEAFF

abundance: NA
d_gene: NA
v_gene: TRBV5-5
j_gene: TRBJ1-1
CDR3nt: TGTGCCAGCAGCTTGACCAGGGACACTGAAGCTTTCTTT
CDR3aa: CASSLTRDTEAFF

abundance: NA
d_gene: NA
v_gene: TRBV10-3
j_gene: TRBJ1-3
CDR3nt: TGTGCCATCAGTACAGCCTCTGGAAACACCATATATTTT
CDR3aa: CAISTASGNTIYF

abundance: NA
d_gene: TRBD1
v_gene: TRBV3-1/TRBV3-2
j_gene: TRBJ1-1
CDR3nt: TGTGCCAGCAGCCAAGATGATAGGGGGCGACCAACTGAAGCTTTCTTT
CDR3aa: CASSQDDRGRPTEAFF

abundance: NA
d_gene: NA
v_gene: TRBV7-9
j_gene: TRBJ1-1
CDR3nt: TGTGCCAGCAGCCCCCAAATGAACACTGAAGCTTTCTTT
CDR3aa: CASSPQMNTEAFF

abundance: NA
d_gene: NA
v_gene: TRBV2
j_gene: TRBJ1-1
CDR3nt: TGTGCCAGCAGTGTACGGGAGAACACTGAAGCTTTCTTT
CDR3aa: CASSVRENTEAFF

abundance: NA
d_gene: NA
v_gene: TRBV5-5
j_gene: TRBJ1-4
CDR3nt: TGTGCCAGCAGACCCTACAGGGCAACTAATGAAAAACTGTTTTTT
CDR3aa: CASRPYRATNEKLFF

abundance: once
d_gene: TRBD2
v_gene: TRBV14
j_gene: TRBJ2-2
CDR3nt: TGTGCCAGCAGCCAAGCTTGGGGTAGCGGGGACGCCGGGGAGCTGTTTTTT
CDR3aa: CASSQAWGSGDAGELFF

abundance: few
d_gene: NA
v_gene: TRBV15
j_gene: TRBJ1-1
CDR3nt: TGTGCCACCAGCGAAAGAGGGATCTACGCTGAAGCTTTCTTT
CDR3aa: CATSERGIYAEAFF

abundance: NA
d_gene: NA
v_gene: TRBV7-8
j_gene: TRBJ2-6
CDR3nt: TGTGCCAGCAGTTCGGACATCTCCTCTGGGGCCAACGTCCTGACTTTC
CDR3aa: CASSSDISSGANVLTF

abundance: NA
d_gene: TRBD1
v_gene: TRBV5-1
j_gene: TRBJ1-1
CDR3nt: TGCGCCAGCAGCTTGGGGGACAGGCAGAACACTGAAGCTTTCTTT
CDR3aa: CASSLGDRQNTEAFF

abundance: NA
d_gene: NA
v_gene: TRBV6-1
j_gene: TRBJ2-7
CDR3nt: TGTGCCAGCAGTGAACAGGGCTACGAGCAGTACTTC
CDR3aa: CASSEQGYEQYF

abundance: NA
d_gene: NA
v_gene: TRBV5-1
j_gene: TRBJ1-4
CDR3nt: TGCGCCAGCACCTCATTAGAACCAACTAATGAAAAACTGTTTTTT
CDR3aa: CASTSLEPTNEKLFF

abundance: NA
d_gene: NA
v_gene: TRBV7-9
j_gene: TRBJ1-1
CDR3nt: TGTGCCAGCCACCCTGCGGGCGGTGGTGGCGGCACTGAAGCTTTCTTT
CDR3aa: CASHPAGGGGGTEAFF

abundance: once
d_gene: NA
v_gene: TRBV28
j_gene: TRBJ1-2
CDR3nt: TGTGCCAGCAGCGAAACCAGGCTGCGCTATGGCTACACCTTC
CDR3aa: CASSETRLRYGYTF

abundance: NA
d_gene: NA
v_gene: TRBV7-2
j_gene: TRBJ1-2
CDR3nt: TGTGCCAGCAGCCTCCGTGACAGGCAAAAAGATGGCTACACCTTC
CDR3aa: CASSLRDRQKDGYTF

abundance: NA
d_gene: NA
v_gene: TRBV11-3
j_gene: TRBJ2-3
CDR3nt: TGTGCCAGCAGCTTAACATATAACAGCCCCGGCGCAGATACGCAGTATTTT
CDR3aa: CASSLTYNSPGADTQYF

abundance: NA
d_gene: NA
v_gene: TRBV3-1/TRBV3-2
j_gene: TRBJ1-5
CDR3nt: TGTGCCAGCAGCCAAGGGGGCGCGTATAGCAATCAGCCCCAGCATTTT
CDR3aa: CASSQGGAYSNQPQHF

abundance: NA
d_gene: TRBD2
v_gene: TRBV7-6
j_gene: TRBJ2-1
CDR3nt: TGTGCCAGCAGCCCAGAGAGGACTAGCGGGGGTTATTACAATGAGCAGTTCTTC
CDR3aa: CASSPERTSGGYYNEQFF

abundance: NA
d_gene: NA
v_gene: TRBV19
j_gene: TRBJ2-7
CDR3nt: TGTGCCAGTAGTATCGGGACAAACAACGAGCAGTACTTC
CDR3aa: CASSIGTNNEQYF